This T cell receptor (beta chain) was retrieved from a study of graft-versus-host responses after intestinal transplantation. Study-level information: Transplant types were multivisceral, liver-intestinal, or isolated intestinal. After anti-thymocyte globulin induction, recipients took tacrolimus and steroids for 3 to 4 years. General observations from the study: Early post-transplant HvG declines were associated with peak circulating GvH clone levels. Ileal or blood samples showed some GvH clones first, and such clones were also found in recipient marrow.

A word on this clone: Its antigen is not identified.

V lost 5 bases to trimming and J lost 5 bases; unmatched junction nucleotides: 9. The CDR3 extends over 16 amino acids. Germline V gene data show CDR1 as LNHDA and CDR2 as SQIVND (reference sequence). Measured with immunoSEQ multiplex PCR; TCRdb has only the in-frame clones, and not every one. The sample contains tens of thousands of clones, approximately 93% of which appear only once. V gene TRBV19 combines with J gene TRBJ2-5; 12 bases are shared with TRBD2. This TCR was sampled from a human patient who received an intestinal transplant, so some T cells may come from the graft donor. The sequences come from PBMCs, collected 156 days after intestinal transplant. CDR3 region: CASSFASGGAWETQYF. CDR3 DNA sequence: TGTGCCAGTAGTTTCGCTAGCGGGGGGGCCTGGGAGACCCAGTACTTC.